This TCR beta chain stems from a study of blood T cell repertoires in COVID-19. On the study more broadly: PBMCs, B-cell-depleted T cells, or T cells were the source of the cDNA or gDNA that made up the material.

The CDR3 spans 15 residues. The V end was cut by 1 base, the J end by 8 bases, with 15 bases between. CDR1 and CDR2 from the germline V gene are LGHNA and YNFKEQ. Clones were read by immunoSEQ multiplex PCR, and TCRdb kept only the in-frame ones, dropping some. Of 340,000 or so clones listed, around 80% are singletons. This TCR came from a man in his thirties or forties with active or convalescent COVID-19. The V and J genes are TRBV4-2 and TRBJ2-1; the D gene is possibly TRBD1 (5 bases). The sequenced material came from peripheral blood. As DNA, the CDR3 is TGTGCCAGCAGCCAAGGGGCCTGGGGCATCGATGAGCAGTTCTTC. This sequence encodes CASSQGAWGIDEQFF.